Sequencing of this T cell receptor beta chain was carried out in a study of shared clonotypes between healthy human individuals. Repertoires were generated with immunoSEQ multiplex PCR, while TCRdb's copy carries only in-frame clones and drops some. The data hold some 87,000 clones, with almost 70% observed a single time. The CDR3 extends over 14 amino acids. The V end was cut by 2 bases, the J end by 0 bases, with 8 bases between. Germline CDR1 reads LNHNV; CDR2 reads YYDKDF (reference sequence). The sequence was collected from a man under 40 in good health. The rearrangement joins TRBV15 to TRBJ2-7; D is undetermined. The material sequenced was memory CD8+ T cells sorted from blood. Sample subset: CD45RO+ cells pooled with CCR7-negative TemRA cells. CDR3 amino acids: CATSRSWDSYEQYF. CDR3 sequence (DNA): TGTGCCACCAGCAGATCCTGGGACTCCTACGAGCAGTACTTC.